The following is a T cell receptor beta chain sequence with its context. As yet, its antigen is unknown. Those who donated were healthy HIV-negative adults, with no recent acute infections or vaccinations reported. Using immunoSEQ multiplex PCR, the repertoire was profiled, and TCRdb retains in-frame clones only, with some absent. The table has approximately 620,000 clones, 97% seen once; the top ten hold 0.055% to 0.07%. The data were obtained in a study of shared clonotypes between healthy human individuals. General study results and limits: Naive CD4 clonotypes were shared across several donors at about 5.2%.

The CDR3 has 12 residues. Deletions cut 1 base from V and 4 bases from J, with 3 bases between. Germline V gives CDR1 SNHLY, CDR2 FYNNEI. The chain uses TRBV2 and TRBJ2-3; no firm D call. Source material: naive CD4+ T cells sorted from blood. Subset here: CD45RA+ positively selected. This clonotype originated in a woman in her thirties in good health. The CDR3 reads CASSEGADTQYF. The CDR3 DNA reads as TGTGCCAGCAGTGAAGGAGCAGATACGCAGTATTTT. Drawing the rest from reference TRBV2 and TRBJ2-3, the complete variable domain is EPEVTQTPSHQVTQMGQEVILRCVPISNHLYFYWYRQILGQKVEFLVSFYNNEISEKSEIFDDQFSVERPDGSNFTLKIRSTKLEDSAMYFCASSEGADTQYFGPGTRLTVL.